Listed here are 32 T cell receptor beta chains from one sample, sequenced in a study of T cell changes during pregnancy in multiple sclerosis. Sequencing used immunoSEQ multiplex PCR; TCRdb keeps in-frame clones, though not all of them. The table includes approximately 90,000 clones, approximately 89% detected once. This material consisted of peripheral blood, taken before pregnancy. These receptors all stem from a female donor with multiple sclerosis, enrolled in a pregnancy study.

The chain employs TRBV6-1 and TRBJ1-2, with TRBD1 matching 7 bases. V trimming: 7 bases; J trimming: 6 bases; junction bases outside the gene matches: 5. The CDR3 consists of 12 residues. CDR1 and CDR2 from the germline V gene are MNHNS and SASEGT. The CDR3 loop is CASKYRGDGYTF. The CDR3 DNA sequence: TGTGCCAGCAAGTACAGGGGCGATGGCTACACCTTC.

This chain uses TRBV11-2 with TRBJ1-3, with D unclear. Trimming shortened V by 1 base and J by 0 bases, and 7 bases separated the two germline ends. CDR1 is SGHAT, CDR2 FQNNGV, per germline. This CDR3 spans 15 amino acids. The CDR3 DNA is TGTGCCAGCAGCTTAGCTCCAGACTCTGGAAACACCATATATTTT. Encoded protein: CASSLAPDSGNTIYF.

V usage is TRBV2 and J usage is TRBJ2-7; 11 positions match TRBD1. Germline V gene sequence: CDR1 SNHLY, CDR2 FYNNEI. The CDR3 spans 12 residues. In nucleotides, the CDR3 is TGTGCAGGACAGGGGGCTTCGTACGAGCAGTACTTC. As protein: CAGQGASYEQYF.

The CDR3 DNA follows: TGTGCCAGCAGGAAGCAGGACAGGATGGACACTGAAGCTTTCTTT. This sequence encodes CASRKQDRMDTEAFF. The rearrangement links TRBV27 to TRBJ1-1, with 7 bases fitting TRBD1. Germline lookup yields CDR1 MNHEY and CDR2 SMNVEV (reference sequence). J lost 3 bases, V lost 6 bases, and 10 bases had no gene match. There are 15 residues in the CDR3.

The J gene is TRBJ1-5, the V gene TRBV6-5; no firm D call. Trimming shortened V by 2 bases and J by 4 bases, and 15 bases separated the two germline ends. The germline CDR1 and CDR2 sequences are MNHEY and SVGAGI. This CDR3 region has 16 residues. For the CDR3, the DNA is TGTGCCAGCAGTTACCCTGCTTCGTCGGAGAATCAGCCCCAGCATTTT. Its protein product is CASSYPASSENQPQHF.

The rearrangement joins TRBV28 to TRBJ2-6, with a weak D call TRBD1 (7 bases). The CDR3 covers 20 residues. Trimming removed 6 bases from V and 0 bases from J, with 24 bases in between. The germline V gene encodes CDR1 MDHEN and CDR2 SYDVKM. The CDR3 coding sequence is TGTGCCAGCAGCCCCGGCGGGACAGCCCTATCCCTCTCTGGGGCCAACGTCCTGACTTTC. Amino acids: CASSPGGTALSLSGANVLTF.

The chain couples TRBV11-2 to TRBJ2-7, with a tentative D call TRBD2 (6 bases). Germline values: CDR1 SGHAT, CDR2 FQNNGV. This CDR3 contains 15 residues. V lost 5 bases and J 3 bases, leaving 17 bases between the germline ends. Here the CDR3 reads CASSPRASDNYEQYF. The CDR3 DNA reads TGTGCCAGCAGCCCGAGAGCTAGCGACAACTACGAGCAGTACTTC.

The V call is TRBV11-3, the J call TRBJ2-2, with 9 bases lining up with TRBD1. The CDR3 contains 16 residues. Germline CDR1 is SGHNT and CDR2 is YENEEA. J was trimmed by 4 bases and V by 5 bases; bases with no gene match: 8. The CDR3, as DNA: TGTGCCAGCAGCCCGGGACAGGGTAAAGTCACCGGGGAGCTGTTTTTT. It is translated as CASSPGQGKVTGELFF.

This chain links TRBV5-1 with TRBJ2-3; 7 positions match TRBD2. The CDR3 is made up of 15 amino acids. Germline CDR1 reads SGHRS; CDR2 reads YFSETQ. The V gene end was trimmed by 5 bases and the J gene end by 4 bases; junction bases not matched to a gene: 10. The CDR3 nucleotides are TGCGCCAGCAGGGTACAAGCGGGGAGGGCAGATACGCAGTATTTT. The encoded protein is CASRVQAGRADTQYF.

J is TRBJ2-1 and V is TRBV29-1; unclear D gene. V was trimmed by 6 bases and J by 6 bases, leaving 9 bases between them. Germline V lookup: CDR1 SQVTM, CDR2 ANQGSEA. This CDR3 is 11 amino acids long. CDR3 nucleotide sequence: TGCAGCGTCAACTACATCAATGAGCAGTTCTTC. Residues: CSVNYINEQFF.

The CDR3 protein is CASSPTGTDQPQHF. CDR3 nucleotide sequence: TGTGCCAGCTCACCTACTGGGACAGATCAGCCCCAGCATTTT. The V gene is TRBV18, the J gene TRBJ1-5; 7 nucleotides line up with TRBD1. Losses at the gene ends were 3 bases for V and 5 bases for J; bases not matched to a gene: 4. The germline V gene has CDR1 KGHSH and CDR2 LQKENI. The CDR3 consists of 14 residues.

The chain is built from TRBV9 and TRBJ2-7, with TRBD2 matching 11 bases. The CDR3 has 15 residues. CDR1 is SGDLS, CDR2 YYNGEE, per germline. With 4 bases clipped from V and 3 bases from J, the junction kept 6 bases outside the gene matches. As DNA, the CDR3 is TGTGCCAGCAGCCCAGTAGGGACTAGCGGCTACGAGCAGTACTTC. Translating it yields CASSPVGTSGYEQYF. Drawing the rest from reference TRBV9 and TRBJ2-7, the complete variable domain is DSGVTQTPKHLITATGQRVTLRCSPRSGDLSVYWYQQSLDQGLQFLIQYYNGEERAKGNILERFSAQQFPDLHSELNLSSLELGDSALYFCASSPVGTSGYEQYFGPGTRLTVT.

V and J are TRBV11-2 and TRBJ1-1; D unclear. Trimming removed 1 base at V and 1 base at J, with 10 bases between. From germline, CDR1 is SGHAT and CDR2 FQNNGV. The CDR3 contains 15 residues. The CDR3 DNA reads as TGTGCCAGCAGCTTAGTGGCGAGGGCGAACACTGAAGCTTTCTTT. Protein: CASSLVARANTEAFF.

This clone was counted a single time. The chain links TRBV5-1 to TRBJ2-1; 14 nucleotides align to TRBD2. Trimming took 0 bases from V and 0 from J; bases not matched to a gene: 5. From germline, CDR1 is SGHRS and CDR2 YFSETQ. The CDR3 consists of 19 residues. The DNA of the CDR3 is TGCGCCAGCAGCTTGGAGTGGGGACTAGCGGGGGCCTCCTACAATGAGCAGTTCTTC. Translated: CASSLEWGLAGASYNEQFF.

The chain combines TRBV5-1 with TRBJ1-5, with D uncertain. The CDR3 is 13 amino acids. The germline CDR1 and CDR2 sequences are SGHRS and YFSETQ. The V and J ends lost 0 bases and 6 bases respectively, with 7 bases between them. This CDR3 is CASSLEGSQPQHF. The CDR3 nucleotides are TGCGCCAGCAGCTTGGAAGGGAGTCAGCCCCAGCATTTT.

The J gene is TRBJ1-4, the V gene TRBV11-2; no clear D gene. The germline gives CDR1 SGHAT, CDR2 FQNNGV. V lost 4 bases, J lost 7 bases, and 7 bases lay in between. This CDR3 is built from 12 residues. The CDR3 sequence: CASSSPGEKLFF. CDR3 nucleotide sequence: TGTGCCAGCAGCTCCCCCGGTGAAAAACTGTTTTTT.

This chain connects TRBV6-5 to TRBJ1-1, with TRBD1 matching 10 bases. Germline V gene data show CDR1 as MNHEY and CDR2 as SVGAGI. With V trimmed by 8 bases and J by 4 bases, 4 bases remained unmatched. This CDR3 comprises 13 residues. CDR3: CASGRTGGTEAFF. As DNA, the CDR3 is TGTGCCAGCGGGAGGACAGGGGGCACTGAAGCTTTCTTT.

The chain joins TRBV5-1 to TRBJ2-3, with 10 bases lining up with TRBD2. V was pared by 1 base and J by 3 bases, with 11 bases of the junction left unmatched. CDR3 length: 18 amino acids. Germline assignment: CDR1 SGHRS and CDR2 YFSETQ. The CDR3 region has the DNA TGCGCCAGCAGCTTGACTAGAGCGGGAGGGCCTCGGACAGATACGCAGTATTTT. Translating it yields CASSLTRAGGPRTDTQYF.

The chain carries TRBV7-3 and TRBJ2-5; 7 bases are a match to TRBD1. Unmatched junction bases numbered 4, after V lost 0 bases and J lost 3 bases. The CDR3 has 15 residues. Per germline, CDR1 SGHTA and CDR2 FQGTGA. CDR3 protein: CASSLTSGTEETQYF. The CDR3 nucleotides read TGTGCCAGCAGCTTAACGAGTGGGACAGAAGAGACCCAGTACTTC.

This chain links TRBV5-5 with TRBJ1-1; D is perhaps TRBD1 (6 bases). Germline V gene data show CDR1 as SGHKS and CDR2 as YYEKEE (reference sequence). V lost 3 bases and J lost 1, with 7 bases in between. The CDR3 length is 13 residues. CDR3 residues: CASSWGQNTEAFF. CDR3 coding DNA: TGTGCCAGCAGCTGGGGACAGAACACTGAAGCTTTCTTT.

The sample holds one count of this clone. The chain uses TRBV5-5 and TRBJ2-5; TRBD2 might be the D (5 bases). CDR1 SGHKS and CDR2 YYEKEE come from the germline V gene (reference sequence). The V gene lost 5 bases and the J gene lost 2 bases, with 10 bases spanning the gap. CDR3 length: 13 residues. CDR3 in amino acids: CASRWTSQETQYF. The CDR3 DNA is TGTGCCAGCAGATGGACTTCTCAAGAGACCCAGTACTTC.

The rearrangement joins TRBV7-6 to TRBJ1-4; D gene uncertain. Trimming left V 2 bases short and J 7 bases short, with 8 bases between. Germline V lookup: CDR1 SGHVS, CDR2 FNYEAQ. The CDR3 totals 13 residues. Here the CDR3 reads CASSLRQAEKLFF. The CDR3 DNA reads TGTGCCAGCAGCTTAAGGCAGGCTGAAAAACTGTTTTTT.

This chain uses TRBV6-6 with TRBJ2-7, with 8 bases fitting TRBD2. Germline V gene data show CDR1 as MNHNY and CDR2 as SVGAGI (reference sequence). This CDR3 region has 14 residues. V lost 5 bases and J lost 5; bases outside the gene matches: 8. The CDR3 protein is CASSPGLAGHEQYF. CDR3 sequence (DNA): TGTGCCAGCAGTCCCGGTTTAGCGGGGCACGAGCAGTACTTC.

This rearrangement joins TRBV28 to TRBJ1-2; perhaps TRBD1 as D (6 bases). The V end was cut by 4 bases, the J end by 2 bases, with 14 bases between. The CDR3 consists of 15 residues. From germline, CDR1 is MDHEN and CDR2 SYDVKM. Here the CDR3 reads CASSSRDKENYGYTF. CDR3 DNA: TGTGCCAGCAGTTCCAGGGACAAGGAAAACTATGGCTACACCTTC.

The chain has TRBV7-6 and TRBJ2-3; D is perhaps TRBD2 (6 bases). The germline V gene encodes CDR1 SGHVS and CDR2 FNYEAQ. The CDR3 loop spans 13 amino acids. Trimming pared 5 bases from V and 7 bases from J, leaving 13 bases between. The CDR3, as DNA: TGTGCCAGCAGCCGCGGGGAGTACTATACGCAGTATTTT. Its protein product is CASSRGEYYTQYF.

The genes are TRBV2 and TRBJ2-7; D uncertain. There are 13 residues in the CDR3. CDR1 and CDR2 (germline): SNHLY, FYNNEI. The ends were cut back, 8 bases at V and 4 bases at J, with 15 bases in the middle. The CDR3 here is CASYESSFYEQYF. CDR3 DNA sequence: TGTGCCAGCTATGAGAGCTCATTTTACGAGCAGTACTTC.

The chain joins TRBV29-1 to TRBJ1-1; possibly TRBD1 for D (5 bases). Germline assignment: CDR1 SQVTM and CDR2 ANQGSEA. The CDR3 has 12 amino acids. Trimming pared 4 bases from V and 6 bases from J, leaving 12 bases between. CDR3 coding DNA: TGCAGCGTTGGGGGGGGGACCCCTGAAGCTTTCTTT. Translating gives CSVGGGTPEAFF.

The DNA for the CDR3 is TGTGCCAGCAGTCGACTGGAGAGCTCCTACGAGCAGTACTTC. Translation: CASSRLESSYEQYF. The chain employs TRBV28 and TRBJ2-7; D not certain. Germline assignment: CDR1 MDHEN and CDR2 SYDVKM. CDR3 size: 14 residues. V dropped 5 bases and J dropped 0 bases, with 11 bases sitting between them.

Here the CDR3 reads CASSLQGSLNEKLFF. As DNA, the CDR3 is TGTGCCAGCAGCTTGCAGGGGTCTTTAAATGAAAAACTGTTTTTT. This sequence joins TRBV7-2 and TRBJ1-4, with TRBD1 as a possible D gene (6 bases). CDR1 is SGHTA and CDR2 is FQGNSA in the germline V gene. Trimming removed 3 bases from V and 5 bases from J, with 13 bases in between. CDR3 length equals 15 residues.

The genes are TRBV6-4 and TRBJ2-1, with 10 bases fitting TRBD1. V was pared by 6 bases and J by 5 bases, with 1 base of the junction left unmatched. Germline V CDR1 and CDR2: MRHNA, SNTAGT. This CDR3 has 13 amino acids. In DNA, the CDR3 is TGTGCCAGCAGGGGACAGGGGAACAATGAGCAGTTCTTC. Protein product: CASRGQGNNEQFF.

The V and J genes are TRBV18 and TRBJ1-1, with TRBD1 identical over 9 bases. Germline values: CDR1 KGHSH, CDR2 LQKENI. The ends lost 2 bases at V and 0 bases at J; junction bases unmatched: 4. The CDR3 runs to 16 residues. CDR3 nucleotides: TGTGCCAGCTCACCAGTCGGACAGGGGATGAACACTGAAGCTTTCTTT. Amino acids: CASSPVGQGMNTEAFF.

The chain employs TRBV6-5 and TRBJ2-1, with 7 bases lining up with TRBD2. V dropped 5 bases and J dropped 0; count of bases not matched to a gene: 4. The CDR3 runs 15 residues. Germline V gene lookup returns CDR1 MNHEY and CDR2 SVGAGI. This chain's CDR3 is CASSRSGTSYNEQFF. The CDR3 DNA follows: TGTGCCAGCAGTCGGAGCGGGACCTCCTACAATGAGCAGTTCTTC.